These 24 T cell receptor beta chains were sequenced from one sample in a study of blood T cell repertoires in COVID-19. TCRdb's copy holds only in-frame clones and misses some; the assay was immunoSEQ multiplex PCR. The sample contains about 160,000 clones, around 85% of which appear only once. The sample taken for sequencing was peripheral blood. These receptors all stem from a human donor with acute or convalescent COVID-19. The donor label of this sample is uncertain.

The rearrangement links TRBV3-1 (or the pseudogene TRBV3-2) to TRBJ1-3; 10 positions agree with TRBD1. V shed 6 bases and J 2 bases; nucleotides not matched to a gene: 4. Per germline, CDR1 LGHDT and CDR2 YNNKEL (reference sequence). The CDR3 is made up of 15 amino acids. The CDR3 sequence is CASRSDRGPGNTIYF. CDR3 nucleotide sequence: TGTGCCAGCAGATCCGACAGGGGGCCTGGAAACACCATATATTTT.

The chain has TRBV19 and TRBJ1-5; 7 bases fit TRBD1. The CDR3 covers 14 residues. Per germline, CDR1 LNHDA and CDR2 SQIVND (reference sequence). V trimming: 3 bases; J trimming: 3 bases; junction bases outside the gene matches: 2. CDR3 amino acids: CASSITGDNQPQHF. Written as DNA, the CDR3 is TGTGCCAGTAGTATCACAGGGGACAATCAGCCCCAGCATTTT.

The chain couples TRBV15 to TRBJ1-2, with a possible D match to TRBD1 (6 bases). Trimming stripped 8 bases from V and 4 bases from J, with 17 bases between. The CDR3 runs to 14 residues. Germline assignment: CDR1 LNHNV and CDR2 YYDKDF (reference sequence). The CDR3 DNA reads as TGTGCCACCTTACCAGGGGATTTGAGCTATGGCTACACCTTC. Its protein is CATLPGDLSYGYTF.

The chain uses TRBV12-5 and TRBJ2-3; D ambiguous. Germline V CDR1 and CDR2: LGHNT, FRNRAP. The ends were cut back, 5 bases at V and 1 base at J, with 7 bases in the middle. The CDR3 loop spans 13 amino acids. The CDR3 DNA is TGTGCTAGTGGTCCCACGGGCACAGATACGCAGTATTTT. It is translated as CASGPTGTDTQYF.

This chain joins TRBV30 and TRBJ2-7; 9 nucleotides agree with TRBD1. Germline CDR1 GTSNPN, CDR2 SVGIG (reference sequence). V shed 3 bases, J shed 7 bases, and the junction held 7 bases outside the gene matches. There are 13 residues in the CDR3. CDR3 loop: CAWRLTGGREQYF. The CDR3, as DNA: TGTGCCTGGAGGCTGACAGGGGGACGAGAGCAGTACTTC.

V and J are TRBV10-1 and TRBJ1-2, with 8 bases aligning to TRBD1. Germline V gene data show CDR1 as WNHNN and CDR2 as SYGVQD (reference sequence). The CDR3 covers 17 residues. The J segment lost 0 bases and the V segment lost 7 bases, leaving 13 bases of the junction unmatched. The CDR3 is CASTGAQEGQANYGYTF. The CDR3 DNA reads TGCGCCAGCACGGGGGCCCAGGAGGGACAGGCTAACTATGGCTACACCTTC.

The CDR3 here is CASSFAGTGRNQPQHF. The CDR3 DNA reads TGTGCCAGCAGCTTCGCGGGGACAGGGCGCAATCAGCCCCAGCATTTT. The gene calls are TRBV7-8 and TRBJ1-5, with 9 positions matching TRBD1. V gave up 3 bases and J gave up 2 bases; unmatched junction bases: 5. Germline CDR1 SGHVS, CDR2 FQNEAQ. The CDR3 length is 16 residues.

In its sample, this clone was seen a few times. The J gene is TRBJ1-5, the V gene TRBV19, with D perhaps matching TRBD1 (6 bases). CDR3 size: 19 residues. The germline gives CDR1 LNHDA, CDR2 SQIVND (reference sequence). V lost 1 base to trimming and J lost 5 bases, with 24 bases between them. CDR3 sequence: CASSIVFGAGGAKDQPQHF. Written as DNA, the CDR3 is TGTGCCAGTAGTATAGTGTTTGGGGCGGGGGGGGCGAAGGATCAGCCCCAGCATTTT.

The chain carries TRBV7-2 and TRBJ1-3, with D maybe TRBD1 (5 bases). The V gene's germline CDR1 is SGHTA and CDR2 FQGNSA. Deletions cut 1 base from V and 7 bases from J, with 14 bases between. The CDR3 totals 15 residues. CDR3 loop: CASSLGGQPVNTIYF. In DNA, the CDR3 is TGTGCCAGCAGCTTAGGGGGCCAGCCAGTGAACACCATATATTTT.

The CDR3 region is CASSPARANTEAFF. The DNA of the CDR3 is TGTGCCAGCAGCCCAGCCAGGGCGAACACTGAAGCTTTCTTT. The chain carries TRBV6-5 and TRBJ1-1, with TRBD1 as a possible D gene (5 bases). The CDR3 length is 14 residues. The V end was cut by 6 bases, the J end by 1 base, with 12 bases between. Germline CDR1 and CDR2: MNHEY and SVGAGI.

The CDR3 nucleotides read TGCGCCAGCAGCTTGGGCCAGGGGGCCTACAATGAGCAGTTCTTC. Its protein is CASSLGQGAYNEQFF. The V and J genes are TRBV5-1 and TRBJ2-1; TRBD1 aligns across 7 bases. The CDR3 spans 15 residues. V lost 0 bases and J lost 2; bases outside the gene matches: 2. From germline, CDR1 is SGHRS and CDR2 YFSETQ.

The chain combines TRBV30 with TRBJ1-3, with D possibly TRBD1 on 5 matching bases. The V end was cut by 3 bases, the J end by 0 bases, with 12 bases between. CDR1 and CDR2 from the germline V gene are GTSNPN and SVGIG (reference sequence). The CDR3 consists of 15 residues. The CDR3 DNA sequence: TGTGCCTGGAGCGGGGGGTCCTCCTCTGGAAACACCATATATTTT. It specifies CAWSGGSSSGNTIYF.

The genes are TRBV30 and TRBJ1-2; TRBD1 matches at 7 bases. The CDR3 has 15 residues. Germline lookup yields CDR1 GTSNPN and CDR2 SVGIG (reference sequence). The J segment lost 8 bases and the V segment lost 0 bases, leaving 12 bases of the junction unmatched. The CDR3 DNA sequence: TGTGCCTGGAGTGTACAGACAGGGCAACTCAGCGGCTACACCTTC. Translating gives CAWSVQTGQLSGYTF.

The V gene is TRBV28, the J gene TRBJ2-7, with D possibly being TRBD1 (5 bases). The CDR3 runs 11 residues. Per the germline V gene, CDR1 is MDHEN and CDR2 is SYDVKM. V dropped 7 bases and J dropped 6 bases, with 10 bases sitting between them. The CDR3 DNA reads as TGTGCCAGCAACGGACACTCCGAGCAGTACTTC. Encoded protein: CASNGHSEQYF. Full variable domain (missing parts from reference TRBV28 and TRBJ2-7): DVKVTQSSRYLVKRTGEKVFLECVQDMDHENMFWYRQDPGLGLRLIYFSYDVKMKEKGDIPEGYSVSREKKERFSLILESASTNQTSMYLCASNGHSEQYFGPGTRLTVT.

The V gene is TRBV7-9, the J gene TRBJ1-5; possible D gene TRBD1, 5 bases. Between the trimmed V and J ends, which lost 5 bases and 0 bases, there was a span of 17 bases. The CDR3 loop spans 17 amino acids. Germline V lookup: CDR1 SEHNR, CDR2 FQNEAQ (reference sequence). The CDR3 DNA sequence: TGTGCCAGCAGCGCTACCTCGAGGGGAGGTAGCAATCAGCCCCAGCATTTT. As protein: CASSATSRGGSNQPQHF.

This rearrangement joins TRBV4-2 to TRBJ2-3, with TRBD2 matching 7 bases. Germline V gene lookup returns CDR1 LGHNA and CDR2 YNFKEQ. This CDR3 has 16 amino acids. V shed 3 bases and J 2 bases; nucleotides not matched to a gene: 8. CDR3 in amino acids: CASSQGGLLFTDTQYF. DNA of the CDR3: TGTGCCAGCAGCCAGGGGGGACTACTATTCACAGATACGCAGTATTTT.

The chain is built from TRBV27 and TRBJ1-1; 8 nucleotides agree with TRBD1. Trimming at V came to 5 bases and at J to 4 bases, leaving 6 bases not matched to a gene. The length of the CDR3 is 14 residues. The germline CDR1 and CDR2 sequences are MNHEY and SMNVEV (reference sequence). CDR3 residues: CASSGRQGRTEAFF. CDR3 nucleotides: TGTGCCAGCAGTGGGAGACAGGGGCGCACTGAAGCTTTCTTT.

This rearrangement joins TRBV2 to TRBJ2-3, with D maybe TRBD2 (6 bases). Per the germline V gene, CDR1 is SNHLY and CDR2 is FYNNEI. The CDR3 extends over 14 amino acids. The V end lost 8 bases, the J end lost 4 bases, and 16 bases lay between the germline ends. The CDR3 DNA reads as TGTGCCAGCTTCGGAGGGTACGGCGCAGATACGCAGTATTTT. Encoded protein: CASFGGYGADTQYF. Based on the CDR3 plus reference TRBV2 and TRBJ2-3, the full variable domain is EPEVTQTPSHQVTQMGQEVILRCVPISNHLYFYWYRQILGQKVEFLVSFYNNEISEKSEIFDDQFSVERPDGSNFTLKIRSTKLEDSAMYFCASFGGYGADTQYFGPGTRLTVL.

The V gene is TRBV3-1 (or the pseudogene TRBV3-2), the J gene TRBJ1-1; D gene ambiguous. Germline V CDR1 and CDR2: LGHDT, YNNKEL (reference sequence). Trimming took 1 base from V and 6 from J, leaving 12 bases between them. This CDR3 comprises 14 residues. CDR3 protein: CASSQGTLRAEAFF. In DNA form, the CDR3 reads TGTGCCAGCAGCCAAGGTACTCTCCGTGCTGAAGCTTTCTTT.

The chain has TRBV28 and TRBJ1-5; D possibly corresponds to TRBD1 (5 bases). Germline lookup yields CDR1 MDHEN and CDR2 SYDVKM. This CDR3 comprises 15 residues. V was pared by 3 bases and J by 7 bases, with 16 bases between. The CDR3 protein is CASSLVQGRKQPQHF. CDR3 nucleotides: TGTGCCAGCAGTTTGGTCCAGGGAAGGAAGCAGCCCCAGCATTTT.

The chain couples TRBV7-8 to TRBJ2-7; D might be TRBD1 (6 bases). The CDR3 is 13 amino acids. The ends were cut back, 5 bases at V and 9 bases at J, with 17 bases in the middle. The germline gives CDR1 SGHVS, CDR2 FQNEAQ. The CDR3 coding sequence is TGTGCCAGCAGCCAATATAGGACAGAGGGGCAGTACTTC. Its protein is CASSQYRTEGQYF.

The CDR3 loop is CASRSGGGGIQYF. DNA of the CDR3: TGTGCCAGCCGGTCCGGGGGGGGAGGGATTCAGTACTTC. This chain joins TRBV11-3 and TRBJ2-4; 8 bases agree with TRBD2. The CDR3 contains 13 residues. The V gene's germline CDR1 is SGHNT and CDR2 YENEEA. V lost 8 bases and J lost 10; bases outside the gene matches: 10.

This clone was found once. The rearrangement links TRBV19 to TRBJ1-5; D is unresolved. The V gene's germline CDR1 is LNHDA and CDR2 SQIVND (reference sequence). The CDR3 loop spans 13 amino acids. Trimming took off 6 bases at V and 3 bases at J, with 9 bases between the two ends. The CDR3 DNA reads as TGTGCCAGTAGGTACAGAGACAATCAGCCCCAGCATTTT. This translates into CASRYRDNQPQHF.

The J gene is TRBJ2-7, the V gene TRBV3-1 (or the pseudogene TRBV3-2), with TRBD2 identical over 8 bases. Trimming removed 6 bases from V and 0 bases from J; junction bases left unmatched: 7. Germline lookup yields CDR1 LGHDT and CDR2 YNNKEL (reference sequence). This CDR3 comprises 15 residues. Here the CDR3 DNA reads TGTGCCAGCAGACCCAGCGGGGGCGCCTCCTACGAGCAGTACTTC. Translating it yields CASRPSGGASYEQYF.